This entry lists 29 T cell receptor beta chains sequenced from one sample in a study of graft-versus-host responses after intestinal transplantation. Their antigens remain unidentified. TCRdb keeps only in-frame clones here, not all; method: immunoSEQ multiplex PCR. Of some 48,000 clones listed, 85% to 95% were seen once; the top ten hold around 0.23%. The sample here was unstimulated CD8+ T cells sorted from spleen or lymph node cells, taken before transplant. These receptors all come from a human donor who was the organ donor for an intestinal transplant.

V gene TRBV7-5 combines with J gene TRBJ1-4. TRBV7-5 is annotated as a pseudogene. The CDR3 spans 16 residues. CDR3 sequence: CARSDPVRGFNEKLFF. The CDR3 DNA reads TGTGCCAGAAGTGATCCGGTTCGGGGCTTTAATGAAAAACTGTTTTTT.

The V gene is TRBV29-1, the J gene TRBJ2-5; D gene ambiguous. The CDR3 has 14 residues. V lost 1 base to trimming and J lost 3 bases, with 12 bases between them. Germline CDR1 reads SQVTM; CDR2 reads ANQGSEA. The CDR3 DNA reads as TGCAGCGTTGAAGGGGCGGCCGGAAAAGAGACCCAGTACTTC. Its translation is CSVEGAAGKETQYF.

This clone was picked up one time. The rearrangement joins TRBV1 to TRBJ1-5; the table names TRBD1, a call not compared with the DNA. TRBV1 corresponds to a pseudogene. The CDR3 is made up of 20 amino acids. CDR3: CTSSQDRAKQALYSNQPQHF. DNA for the CDR3: TGCACCAGCAGCCAAGATCGGGCTAAACAGGCTCTTTATAGCAATCAGCCCCAGCATTTT.

V gene TRBV7-3 combines with J gene TRBJ2-3; possibly TRBD1 for D (6 bases). Germline CDR1 is SGHTA and CDR2 is FQGTGA. Between the trimmed V and J ends, which lost 2 bases and 4 bases, there was a span of 16 bases. The CDR3 is 16 residues long. CDR3 residues: CASSLVAGASADTQYF. The CDR3 DNA is TGTGCCAGCAGCTTAGTGGCAGGGGCGAGTGCAGATACGCAGTATTTT.

This chain joins TRBV18 and TRBJ2-3; 12 positions agree with TRBD2. The V gene end was trimmed by 4 bases and the J gene end by 2 bases; junction bases not matched to a gene: 13. The germline V gene encodes CDR1 KGHSH and CDR2 LQKENI. The CDR3 runs 19 residues. This CDR3 is CASSQTTSGGHVHTDTQYF. The CDR3 nucleotides read TGTGCCAGCTCACAAACGACTAGCGGGGGACACGTACACACAGATACGCAGTATTTT.

The chain combines TRBV11-2 with TRBJ2-7, with 7 bases that match TRBD1. Germline trimming cut 3 bases from V and 2 bases from J; bases unmatched to any gene: 4. CDR1 and CDR2 (germline): SGHAT, FQNNGV. The CDR3 runs 14 residues. The CDR3 DNA is TGTGCCAGCAGCTTCGAGGGGGCGGCCTACGAGCAGTACTTC. Translating it yields CASSFEGAAYEQYF.

The V call is TRBV30, the J call TRBJ2-7; D gene uncertain. Trimming removed 0 bases from V and 3 bases from J, with 15 bases in between. The CDR3 contains 15 residues. CDR1 and CDR2 from the germline V gene are GTSNPN and SVGIG (reference sequence). CDR3 bases: TGTGCCTGGAGTGTACCCGGGTTCGGCTACTACGAGCAGTACTTC. Its translation: CAWSVPGFGYYEQYF.

The J gene is TRBJ2-3, the V gene TRBV7-8, with 10 nucleotides matching TRBD2. In germline, CDR1 is SGHVS, CDR2 FQNEAQ. J lost 6 bases, V lost 6 bases, and 9 bases had no gene match. The CDR3 is made up of 15 amino acids. DNA of the CDR3: TGTGCCAGCAGTGATAGCGGGGGGAACGAGGATACGCAGTATTTT. Translating it yields CASSDSGGNEDTQYF.

This clone showed up just once. The V gene is TRBV19, the J gene TRBJ1-1, with 7 bases lining up with TRBD1. The CDR3 extends over 17 amino acids. Germline values: CDR1 LNHDA, CDR2 SQIVND (reference sequence). After removal of 4 bases from V and 0 bases from J, the junction contained 11 bases not matched to a gene. CDR3 coding DNA: TGTGCCAGTAGTAGCCAGGGGGACAAGCTACTGAACACTGAAGCTTTCTTT. This encodes CASSSQGDKLLNTEAFF.

The J gene is TRBJ2-5, the V gene TRBV30, with 8 bases lining up with TRBD2. The CDR3 contains 17 residues. Germline CDR1 GTSNPN, CDR2 SVGIG (reference sequence). J lost 0 bases, V lost 4 bases, and 13 bases had no gene match. The CDR3 is CAWTIGTSNLYQETQYF. The CDR3, as DNA: TGTGCCTGGACTATCGGGACTAGTAACTTGTACCAAGAGACCCAGTACTTC. Supplemented by reference TRBV30 and TRBJ2-5, the full variable domain reads SQTIHQWPATLVQPVGSPLSLECTVEGTSNPNLYWYRQAAGRGLQLLFYSVGIGQISSEVPQNLSASRPQDRQFILSSKKLLLSDSGFYLCAWTIGTSNLYQETQYFGPGTRLLVL.

This clone came up once. The chain has TRBV4-1 and TRBJ2-3; D unresolved. The CDR3 sequence is 16 residues long. Germline CDR1 reads MGHRA; CDR2 reads YSYEKL. The V and J ends lost 0 bases and 4 bases respectively, with 14 bases between them. This chain's CDR3 is CASSQDSKTQADTQYF. The DNA for the CDR3 is TGCGCCAGCAGCCAAGATAGTAAGACCCAGGCAGATACGCAGTATTTT.

The chain carries TRBV7-2 and TRBJ1-3; 7 bases align to TRBD1. The CDR3 contains 15 residues. The germline V gene has CDR1 SGHTA and CDR2 FQGNSA. V gave up 5 bases and J gave up 1 base; unmatched junction bases: 5. The CDR3 spells CASSLDRTSGNTIYF. The DNA for the CDR3 is TGTGCCAGCAGCCTGGACAGGACGTCTGGAAACACCATATATTTT.

About this clone: One end of the junction is discordant with germline, which a read error may explain. V usage is TRBV6-6 and J usage is TRBJ2-2; the D gene is possibly TRBD2 (6 bases). Germline V gene sequence: CDR1 MNHNY, CDR2 SVGAGI (reference sequence). The CDR3 spans 13 residues. CDR3 DNA: TGTGCCAGCTTTGCAGGATACACCGGGGGGCTGTTTTTT. Encoded protein: CASFAGYTGGLFF.

The gene calls are TRBV7-9 and TRBJ2-3; 7 nucleotides line up with TRBD1. J gave up 0 bases and V 5 bases, and 8 bases lay outside the gene matches. Germline CDR1 SEHNR, CDR2 FQNEAQ (reference sequence). The CDR3 totals 16 residues. In DNA form, the CDR3 reads TGTGCCAGCAGCGGGGAGACAGGGTATAGCACAGATACGCAGTATTTT. Its translation is CASSGETGYSTDTQYF.

CDR3 DNA sequence: TGTGCCAGCAGCCCGGACAGGGCACTGGGCTACACCTTC. Protein: CASSPDRALGYTF. The rearrangement uses TRBV4-2 and TRBJ1-2, with 8 nucleotides matching TRBD1. Germline V gene data show CDR1 as LGHNA and CDR2 as YNFKEQ. The CDR3 spans 13 residues. Trimming at V came to 4 bases and at J to 8 bases, leaving 6 bases not matched to a gene.

This clone was counted once. V and J are TRBV7-9 and TRBJ1-2; 11 bases are shared with TRBD1. The germline V gene encodes CDR1 SEHNR and CDR2 FQNEAQ (reference sequence). V trimming: 1 base; J trimming: 2 bases; junction bases outside the gene matches: 0. The CDR3 contains 15 residues. CDR3 sequence: CASSLGTGGNYGYTF. In DNA, the CDR3 is TGTGCCAGCAGCTTAGGGACAGGGGGCAACTATGGCTACACCTTC.

The chain combines TRBV19 with TRBJ1-4; D perhaps matches TRBD1 (5 bases). The ends were cut back, 9 bases at V and 5 bases at J, with 10 bases in the middle. Germline CDR1 LNHDA, CDR2 SQIVND (reference sequence). The length of the CDR3 is 12 residues. The DNA of the CDR3 is TGTGCCAGCAGGGCTCAGAATGAAAAACTGTTTTTT. Amino acids: CASRAQNEKLFF.

This clone was seen just once. One end of the junction is discordant with germline, which a read error may explain. The rearrangement joins TRBV10-2 to TRBJ2-7; 9 bases fit TRBD1. This CDR3 has 14 amino acids. Germline CDR1 reads WSHSY; CDR2 reads SAAADI. Here the CDR3 reads CASNEGQGFDEQYF. CDR3 DNA: TGCGCCAGCAATGAGGGACAGGGCTTCGACGAGCAGTACTTC.

The DNA for the CDR3 is TGTGCCAGCAGCTTAGGGTACAGCCGTAATTCACCCCTCCACTTT. It codes for CASSLGYSRNSPLHF. The chain is built from TRBV11-2 and TRBJ1-6, with D uncertain. Germline CDR1 and CDR2: SGHAT and FQNNGV. The V gene lost 1 base and the J gene lost 6 bases, with 10 bases spanning the gap. The CDR3 runs to 15 residues.

The chain combines TRBV11-2 with TRBJ2-5, with 9 bases matching TRBD1. Germline values: CDR1 SGHAT, CDR2 FQNNGV. With 1 base clipped from V and 3 bases from J, the junction kept 9 bases outside the gene matches. The CDR3 is 17 residues long. CDR3 residues: CASSLVLGDRGEETQYF. CDR3 coding DNA: TGTGCCAGCAGCTTAGTGCTAGGCGACAGGGGGGAAGAGACCCAGTACTTC.

The chain couples TRBV9 to TRBJ2-7; D is undetermined. Germline values: CDR1 SGDLS, CDR2 YYNGEE. The V gene lost 0 bases and the J gene lost 10 bases, with 11 bases spanning the gap. The CDR3 length is 12 residues. The CDR3 region has the DNA TGTGCCAGCAGCGTAGGGTCAGGAATACAGTACTTC. Protein sequence: CASSVGSGIQYF.

This clone has just one count. The sample contains more than one DNA sequence encoding this CDR3. The chain uses TRBV4-2 and TRBJ2-3, with 9 nucleotides matching TRBD2. The CDR3 consists of 17 residues. Germline values: CDR1 LGHNA, CDR2 YNFKEQ. V gave up 3 bases and J gave up 2 bases; unmatched junction bases: 9. The CDR3, as DNA: TGTGCCAGCAGCCAGGATGTAGCGGGGGCGCTCACAGATACGCAGTATTTT. This gives the protein CASSQDVAGALTDTQYF.

This clone was recorded a few times. The rearrangement links TRBV5-6 to TRBJ1-6, with D unresolved. The V and J ends lost 5 bases and 5 bases respectively, with 14 bases between them. Germline V lookup: CDR1 SGHDT, CDR2 YYEEEE. The CDR3 runs 15 residues. The CDR3: CASSYGSLDNSPLHF. CDR3 sequence (DNA): TGTGCCAGCAGTTACGGCTCACTGGATAATTCACCCCTCCACTTT.

This chain connects TRBV15 to TRBJ1-1; D is uncertain. Trimming took off 5 bases at V and 1 base at J, with 17 bases between the two ends. The CDR3 has 16 amino acids. Per the germline V gene, CDR1 is LNHNV and CDR2 is YYDKDF (reference sequence). The DNA for the CDR3 is TGTGCCACCAGCCCGCGGTTGGTGGCGGGGAACACTGAAGCTTTCTTT. Translated, it gives CATSPRLVAGNTEAFF.

V is TRBV18 and J is TRBJ1-4; 8 positions agree with TRBD1. Germline CDR1 reads KGHSH; CDR2 reads LQKENI. The V gene end was trimmed by 3 bases and the J gene end by 7 bases; junction bases not matched to a gene: 16. This CDR3 is 18 amino acids long. The CDR3 coding sequence is TGTGCCAGCTCACCTTTCCCTCCCGTACAGGGGGAGCGTGAAAAACTGTTTTTT. The encoded protein is CASSPFPPVQGEREKLFF.

This clone has just one count. This sequence joins TRBV21-1 and TRBJ2-5; TRBD1, as called in the table, went unchecked against the DNA. TRBV21-1 is given as a pseudogene. This CDR3 is 14 amino acids long. The CDR3 region has the DNA TGTGCCAGCAGCAAAGACAGGCTCTCGGAGACCCAGTACTTC. Its translation: CASSKDRLSETQYF.

The genes are TRBV7-8 and TRBJ2-7; D is unclear. CDR1 is SGHVS and CDR2 is FQNEAQ in the germline V gene. V was trimmed by 7 bases and J by 7 bases, leaving 23 bases between them. This CDR3 comprises 15 residues. The CDR3: CASKDQEYGTREQYF. CDR3 bases: TGTGCCAGCAAGGACCAGGAGTATGGTACTCGGGAGCAGTACTTC. Looking up the rest from reference TRBV7-8 and TRBJ2-7 gives the full variable domain: GAGVSQSPRYKVAKRGQDVALRCDPISGHVSLFWYQQALGQGPEFLTYFQNEAQLDKSGLPSDRFFAERPEGSVSTLKIQRTQQEDSAVYLCASKDQEYGTREQYFGPGTRLTVT.

This clone was seen only a few times. The genes are TRBV15 and TRBJ1-4, with 7 bases lining up with TRBD1. CDR3 length equals 16 residues. Germline CDR1 reads LNHNV; CDR2 reads YYDKDF (reference sequence). V lost 5 bases to trimming and J lost 5 bases; unmatched junction nucleotides: 11. The CDR3 here is CATSGTTGKGNEKLFF. The CDR3 DNA follows: TGTGCCACCAGCGGAACGACAGGGAAAGGGAATGAAAAACTGTTTTTT. Full variable domain (rest looked up from reference TRBV15 and TRBJ1-4): DAMVIQNPRYQVTQFGKPVTLSCSQTLNHNVMYWYQQKSSQAPKLLFHYYDKDFNNEADTPDNFQSRRPNTSFCFLDIRSPGLGDTAMYLCATSGTTGKGNEKLFFGSGTQLSVL.

The J gene is TRBJ2-5, the V gene TRBV28, with a possible D match to TRBD2 (6 bases). The CDR3 extends over 15 amino acids. V lost 4 bases and J lost 0, with 12 bases in between. In germline, CDR1 is MDHEN, CDR2 SYDVKM. The DNA of the CDR3 is TGTGCCAGCAGTTCCCGGGAGTCGTACCAAGAGACCCAGTACTTC. The encoded protein is CASSSRESYQETQYF.